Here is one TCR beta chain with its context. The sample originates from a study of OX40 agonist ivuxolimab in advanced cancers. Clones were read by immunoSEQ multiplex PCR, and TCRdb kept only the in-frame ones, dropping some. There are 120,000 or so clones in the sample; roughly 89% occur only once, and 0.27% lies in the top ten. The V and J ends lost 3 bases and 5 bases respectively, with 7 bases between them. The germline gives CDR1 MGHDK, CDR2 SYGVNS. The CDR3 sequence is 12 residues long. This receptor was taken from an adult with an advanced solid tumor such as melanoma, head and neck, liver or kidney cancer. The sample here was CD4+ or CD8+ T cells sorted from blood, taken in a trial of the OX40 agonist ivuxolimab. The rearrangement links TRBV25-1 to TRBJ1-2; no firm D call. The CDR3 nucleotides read TGTGCCAGCAGTGATGGCGGGTATGGCTACACCTTC. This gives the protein CASSDGGYGYTF.